The TCR beta chain under discussion was sequenced for a study of cytomegalovirus exposure and HLA in healthy donors. About the research overall: HLA-typed donors contributed some 83 million unique TCRs, which were held in an early data release. Study-level results: Among donors in an Asian-associated ancestry cluster, a later analysis reportedly found fewer N-insertions than the roughly 610-donor mean. According to an earlier analysis, most TCR beta V segments yielded productive rearrangements about 90% or about 30% of the time.

The PCR employed 60 Vbeta primers together with 13 Jbeta primers. Here immunoSEQ multiplex PCR was the method, and the copy in TCRdb shows in-frame clones only, minus some. The sample consists of over 120,000 clones, more than 8% of them appearing once. This clone was counted between two and nine times. What it recognizes is unknown. The CDR3 sequence is 17 residues long. The germline V gene encodes CDR1 MGHRA and CDR2 YSYEKL. V lost 0 bases, J lost 4 bases, and 18 bases lay in between. The sequenced material came from PBMCs. This TCR was sampled from a man aged 45 to 65 in good health and CMV-seronegative. The rearrangement joins TRBV4-1 to TRBJ2-5; a weak D match, TRBD2 (7 bases). CDR3 region: CASSQDLGGGPPETQYF. The DNA of the CDR3 is TGCGCCAGCAGCCAAGATCTTGGGGGGGGGCCCCCAGAGACCCAGTACTTC.